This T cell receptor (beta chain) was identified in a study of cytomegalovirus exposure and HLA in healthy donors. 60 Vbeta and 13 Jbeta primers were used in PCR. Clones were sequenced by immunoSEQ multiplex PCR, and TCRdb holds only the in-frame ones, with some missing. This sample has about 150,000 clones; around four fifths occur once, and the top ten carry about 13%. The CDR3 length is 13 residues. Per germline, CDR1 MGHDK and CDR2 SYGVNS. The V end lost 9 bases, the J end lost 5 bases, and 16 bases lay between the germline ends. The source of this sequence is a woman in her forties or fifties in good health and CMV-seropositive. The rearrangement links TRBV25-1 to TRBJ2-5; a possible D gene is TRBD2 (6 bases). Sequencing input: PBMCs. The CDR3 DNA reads TGTGCCAGTGCACGGTGGGGGGTGGAGACCCAGTACTTC. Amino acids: CASARWGVETQYF.